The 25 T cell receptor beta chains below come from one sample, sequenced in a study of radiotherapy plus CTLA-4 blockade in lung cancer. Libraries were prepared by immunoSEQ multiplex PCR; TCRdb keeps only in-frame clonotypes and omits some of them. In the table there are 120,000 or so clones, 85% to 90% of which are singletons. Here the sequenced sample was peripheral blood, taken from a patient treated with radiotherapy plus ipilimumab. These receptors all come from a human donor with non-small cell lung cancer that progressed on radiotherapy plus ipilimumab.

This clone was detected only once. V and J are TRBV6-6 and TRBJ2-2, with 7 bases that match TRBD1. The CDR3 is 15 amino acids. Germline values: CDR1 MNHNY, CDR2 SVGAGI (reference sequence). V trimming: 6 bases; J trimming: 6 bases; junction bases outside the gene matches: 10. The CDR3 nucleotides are TGTGCCAGCAGACCCGGACAGGCGCCGTCCGGGGAGCTGTTTTTT. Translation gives CASRPGQAPSGELFF.

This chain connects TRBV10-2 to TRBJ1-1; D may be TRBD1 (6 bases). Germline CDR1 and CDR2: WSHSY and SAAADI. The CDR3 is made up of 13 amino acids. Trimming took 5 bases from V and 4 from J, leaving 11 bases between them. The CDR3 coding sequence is TGCGCCAGCAGTCCACAGGGAGGCACTGAAGCTTTCTTT. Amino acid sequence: CASSPQGGTEAFF.

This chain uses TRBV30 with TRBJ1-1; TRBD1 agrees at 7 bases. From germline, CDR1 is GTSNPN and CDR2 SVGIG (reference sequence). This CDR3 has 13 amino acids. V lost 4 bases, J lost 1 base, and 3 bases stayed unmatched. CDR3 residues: CAWKGGRNTEAFF. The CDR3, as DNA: TGTGCCTGGAAAGGGGGCAGGAACACTGAAGCTTTCTTT.

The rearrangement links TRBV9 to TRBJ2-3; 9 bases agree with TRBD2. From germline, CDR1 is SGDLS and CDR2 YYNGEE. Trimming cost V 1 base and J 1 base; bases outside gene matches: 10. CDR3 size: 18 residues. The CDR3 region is CASSVRGASGIGTDTQYF. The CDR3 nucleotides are TGTGCCAGCAGCGTAAGGGGGGCTAGCGGGATTGGCACAGATACGCAGTATTTT.

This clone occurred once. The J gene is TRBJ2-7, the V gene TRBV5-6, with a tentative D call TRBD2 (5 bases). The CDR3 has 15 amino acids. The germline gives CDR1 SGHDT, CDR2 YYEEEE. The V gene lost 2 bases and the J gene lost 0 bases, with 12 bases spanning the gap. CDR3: CASSLLDRLSYEQYF. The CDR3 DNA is TGTGCCAGCAGCTTACTAGATAGACTCTCCTACGAGCAGTACTTC.

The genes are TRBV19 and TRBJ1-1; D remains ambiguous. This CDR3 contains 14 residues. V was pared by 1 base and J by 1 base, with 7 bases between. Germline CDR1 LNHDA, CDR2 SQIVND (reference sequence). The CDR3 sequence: CASSIAATNTEAFF. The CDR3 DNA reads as TGTGCCAGTAGTATAGCAGCAACGAACACTGAAGCTTTCTTT.

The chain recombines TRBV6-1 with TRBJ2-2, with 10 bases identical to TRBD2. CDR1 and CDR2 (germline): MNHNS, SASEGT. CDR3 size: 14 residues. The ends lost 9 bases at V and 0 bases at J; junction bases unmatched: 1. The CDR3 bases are TGTGCCAGTGGACTAGCGGCGAACACCGGGGAGCTGTTTTTT. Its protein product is CASGLAANTGELFF.

DNA of the CDR3: TGTGCCATCAGTGTAGGGGGGGCGATAACTGAAGCTTTCTTT. Translation gives CAISVGGAITEAFF. V and J are TRBV10-3 and TRBJ1-1; D perhaps matches TRBD1 (6 bases). V was pared by 4 bases and J by 5 bases, with 14 bases between. This CDR3 is 14 amino acids long. Germline CDR1 reads ENHRY; CDR2 reads SYGVKD.

The chain's CDR3 is CASSLVAGPSYGYTF. The CDR3 DNA follows: TGCGCCAGCAGCTTGGTGGCAGGGCCCTCTTATGGCTACACCTTC. The V and J genes are TRBV5-1 and TRBJ1-2, with D tentatively TRBD1 (5 bases). The CDR3 spans 15 residues. V lost 0 bases, J lost 5 bases, and 14 bases lay in between. CDR1 is SGHRS and CDR2 is YFSETQ in the germline V gene.

The CDR3 region is CSVSVWDLRAYGYTF. The CDR3 bases are TGCAGCGTCTCAGTGTGGGACCTACGGGCCTATGGCTACACCTTC. This rearrangement joins TRBV29-1 to TRBJ1-2; a weak D match, TRBD1 (5 bases). CDR3 size: 15 residues. Per germline, CDR1 SQVTM and CDR2 ANQGSEA. Trimming shortened V by 6 bases and J by 4 bases, and 21 bases separated the two germline ends.

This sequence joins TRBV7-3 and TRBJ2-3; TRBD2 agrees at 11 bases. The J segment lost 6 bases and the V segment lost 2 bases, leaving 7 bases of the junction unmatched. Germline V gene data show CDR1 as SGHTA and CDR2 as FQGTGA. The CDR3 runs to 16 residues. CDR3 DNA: TGTGCCAGCAGCTTACTAGCGGGGGGATTAGTGGATACGCAGTATTTT. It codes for CASSLLAGGLVDTQYF.

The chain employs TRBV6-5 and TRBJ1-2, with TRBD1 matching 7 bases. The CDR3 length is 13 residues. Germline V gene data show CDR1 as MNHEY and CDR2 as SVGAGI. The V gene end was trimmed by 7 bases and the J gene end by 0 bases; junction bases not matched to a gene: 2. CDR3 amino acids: CASTRGPNYGYTF. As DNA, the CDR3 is TGTGCCAGCACGAGGGGGCCTAACTATGGCTACACCTTC.

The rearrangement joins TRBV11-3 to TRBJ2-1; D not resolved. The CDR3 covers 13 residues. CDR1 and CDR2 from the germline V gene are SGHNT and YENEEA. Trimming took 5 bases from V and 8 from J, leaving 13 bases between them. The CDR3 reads CASSALLGHEQFF. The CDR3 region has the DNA TGTGCCAGCAGCGCCCTGCTGGGTCATGAGCAGTTCTTC.

The CDR3 reads CASSKGGTLAGNSGANVLTF. Here the CDR3 DNA reads TGTGCCAGCAGCAAGGGGGGAACCTTGGCGGGCAACTCTGGGGCCAACGTCCTGACTTTC. The chain employs TRBV21-1 and TRBJ2-6; TRBD2 reflects the table's D call only, with no check against the DNA. TRBV21-1 constitutes a pseudogene. This CDR3 region has 20 residues.

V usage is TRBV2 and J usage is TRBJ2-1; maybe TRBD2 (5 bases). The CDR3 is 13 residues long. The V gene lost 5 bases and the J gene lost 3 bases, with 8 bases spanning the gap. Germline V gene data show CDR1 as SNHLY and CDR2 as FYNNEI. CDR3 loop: CASSREGYNEQFF. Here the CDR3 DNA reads TGTGCCAGCAGTCGCGAGGGCTACAATGAGCAGTTCTTC.

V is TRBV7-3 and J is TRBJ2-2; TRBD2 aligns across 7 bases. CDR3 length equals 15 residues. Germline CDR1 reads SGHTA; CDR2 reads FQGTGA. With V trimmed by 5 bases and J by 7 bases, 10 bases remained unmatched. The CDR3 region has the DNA TGTGCCAGCAGCCCCCCTAGCGGAAATGGCGGGGAGCTGTTTTTT. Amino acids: CASSPPSGNGGELFF.

CDR3 DNA: TGTGCCAGCAGAGACAGGGAAGGGTCAGAGACCCAGTACTTC. Translation: CASRDREGSETQYF. The chain combines TRBV2 with TRBJ2-5, with 7 bases aligning to TRBD1. Germline V gene data show CDR1 as SNHLY and CDR2 as FYNNEI. The CDR3 covers 14 residues. V trimming: 6 bases; J trimming: 4 bases; junction bases outside the gene matches: 8.

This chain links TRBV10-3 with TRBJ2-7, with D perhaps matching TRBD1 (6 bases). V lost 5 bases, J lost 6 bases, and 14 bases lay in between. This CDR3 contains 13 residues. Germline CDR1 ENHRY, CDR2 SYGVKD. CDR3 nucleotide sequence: TGTGCCATCAGTTTAGACAGGTTCGGCGAGCAGTACTTC. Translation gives CAISLDRFGEQYF.

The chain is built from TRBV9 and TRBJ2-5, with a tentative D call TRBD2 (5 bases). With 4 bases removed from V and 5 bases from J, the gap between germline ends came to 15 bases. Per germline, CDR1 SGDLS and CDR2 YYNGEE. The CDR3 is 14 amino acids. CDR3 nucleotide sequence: TGTGCCAGCAGCTCCGAAGGAGGTTTCGAGACCCAGTACTTC. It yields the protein CASSSEGGFETQYF. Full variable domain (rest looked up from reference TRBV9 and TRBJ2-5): DSGVTQTPKHLITATGQRVTLRCSPRSGDLSVYWYQQSLDQGLQFLIQYYNGEERAKGNILERFSAQQFPDLHSELNLSSLELGDSALYFCASSSEGGFETQYFGPGTRLLVL.

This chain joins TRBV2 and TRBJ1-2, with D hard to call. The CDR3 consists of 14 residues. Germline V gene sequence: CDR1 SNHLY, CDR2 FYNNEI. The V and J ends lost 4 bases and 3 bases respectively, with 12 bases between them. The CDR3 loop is CASSGLTEYYGYTF. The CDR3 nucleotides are TGTGCCAGCAGTGGCCTCACAGAGTACTATGGCTACACCTTC.

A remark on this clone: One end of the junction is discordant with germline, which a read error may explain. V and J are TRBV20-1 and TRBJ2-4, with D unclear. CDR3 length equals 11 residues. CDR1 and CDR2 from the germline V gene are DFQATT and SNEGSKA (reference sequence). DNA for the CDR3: TGCAGTGCTAGATTCGGTAGCTCCGTGAGGTTC. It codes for CSARFGSSVRF.

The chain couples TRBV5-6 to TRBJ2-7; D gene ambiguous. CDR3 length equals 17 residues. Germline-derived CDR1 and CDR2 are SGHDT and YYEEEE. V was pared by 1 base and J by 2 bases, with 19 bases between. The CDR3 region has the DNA TGTGCCAGCAGCTTGCGTATGGTGTCAGGCCAACCCTACGAGCAGTACTTC. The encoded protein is CASSLRMVSGQPYEQYF.

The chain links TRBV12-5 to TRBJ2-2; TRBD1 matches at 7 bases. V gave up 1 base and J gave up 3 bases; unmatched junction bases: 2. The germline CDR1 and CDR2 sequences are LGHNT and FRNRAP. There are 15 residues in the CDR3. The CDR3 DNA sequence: TGTGCTAGTGGTTTGGAGGGGGCGTACACCGGGGAGCTGTTTTTT. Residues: CASGLEGAYTGELFF.

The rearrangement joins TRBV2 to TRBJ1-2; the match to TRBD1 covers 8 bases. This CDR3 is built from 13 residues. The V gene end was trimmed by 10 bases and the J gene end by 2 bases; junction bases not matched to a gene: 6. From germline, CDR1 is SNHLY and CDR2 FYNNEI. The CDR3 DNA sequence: TGTGCCACACAGGGGGACTCGAACTATGGCTACACCTTC. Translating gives CATQGDSNYGYTF.

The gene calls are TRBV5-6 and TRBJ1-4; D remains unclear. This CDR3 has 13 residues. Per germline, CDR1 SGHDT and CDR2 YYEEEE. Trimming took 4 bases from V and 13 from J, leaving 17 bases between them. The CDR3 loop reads CASSGGPLLGLFF. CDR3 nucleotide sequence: TGTGCCAGCAGCGGAGGGCCCCTTTTAGGACTGTTTTTT.